This T cell receptor (beta chain) is from a study of blood T cell repertoires in COVID-19 (dated by TCRdb to 2020 to 2022). In terms of the full investigation: Samples from collaborators originated in the United States, Italy and Spain and spanned both the acute and convalescent phases of COVID-19. The prospective study material was composed of cDNA or gDNA derived from T cells, B-cell-depleted T cells, or PBMCs. The dataset comprised deeply sampled blood TCRbeta repertoires from subjects exposed to, actively infected with, or recovered from COVID-19. A freely available public database, intended as a resource for researchers studying the immune response to SARS-CoV-2, is where the repertoires were released. Samples came from the ongoing ImmuneRACE study (first 160 participants) plus 1,254 subjects from 6 global collaborators. A de-identified subject ID, COVID-19 status, age in years and sex were almost always included in the sample metadata. Where available, HLA class I and class II types were obtained from metadata supplied by the sample provider rather than from assay-based typing.

The collaborating institutions used their own protocols to collect whole blood in K2EDTA tubes. For TCRbeta analysis, collaborators shipped samples in one of three forms: frozen whole blood, isolated PBMCs, or DNA extracted from either of those sample types. Overall results and qualifications from the work: How much clinical and demographic metadata was included differed by source and by participant, and the metadata was provided uncurated.

TCRbeta CDR3 regions were amplified from genomic DNA using the immunoSEQ Assay, a bias-controlled multiplex PCR. The study's processing was this. The number of nucleated cells in each sample was estimated by amplification of reference gene primers within the assay. To quantify the absolute abundance of each unique TCRbeta CDR3 rearrangement, sequence reads were collapsed and filtered. For each sample, productive Simpson clonality was calculated as the square root of Simpson's diversity index across productive rearrangements. TCRdb holds this immuneACCESS table with in-frame rearrangements only. Some clones are missing; in checked studies, unresolved V genes explain under half, and the rest has no known cause. The DNA was the basis for D and trimming; V, J and clone size are from that table. The sample includes 150,000 to 200,000 clones, with 80% to 85% observed a single time. The ten largest make up roughly 2.6% of the sample.

Remarks on this clone: Its antigen remains undetermined. The record has no base qualities; no much larger clone is one base away.

The TCR was taken from a human donor with acute or convalescent COVID-19. The donor label of this sample is uncertain. Sequencing was done on a sample of peripheral blood.

The DNA is as follows: TGTGCCAGCAGCTTGCGGGACACCTGGGGGACTGAAGCTTTCTTT. It translates to CASSLRDTWGTEAFF. This chain is built from TRBV5-4 and TRBJ1-1; matching of 6 bases hints at TRBD1 as the D gene. From the cysteine up to the phenylalanine, the CDR3 has a length of 15 residues. The sequence is cut down to CDR3 DNA, 45 bases in frame from base 1. Per the germline V gene (reference sequence), SGHNT is the CDR1 and YYREEE is the CDR2. V is shortened by 1 base, J by 5 bases, and the region joining them spans 15 bases.